These 16 T cell receptor beta chains were sequenced from one sample in a study of cytomegalovirus exposure and HLA in healthy donors. 13 Jbeta primers and 60 Vbeta primers were used for the PCR. Produced via immunoSEQ multiplex PCR; TCRdb's table is partial and in-frame only. The table records tens of thousands of clones, more than 60% of them present only once. The material sequenced was PBMCs. These receptors were taken from a man aged 50-60 years in good health and CMV-seropositive.

This chain joins TRBV15 and TRBJ2-3; D is unclear. The J call is in doubt because the DNA end fits TRBJ2-5 better. Germline V CDR1 and CDR2: LNHNV, YYDKDF (reference sequence). The length of the CDR3 is 15 residues. CDR3 sequence: CATSLHGAPGETQYF. Written as DNA, the CDR3 is TGTGCCACCAGTTTACACGGCGCGCCTGGGGAGACCCAGTACTTC.

This chain links TRBV7-9 with TRBJ1-1, with 7 bases matching TRBD1. V lost 5 bases to trimming and J lost 0 bases; unmatched junction nucleotides: 12. The CDR3 covers 17 residues. In germline, CDR1 is SEHNR, CDR2 FQNEAQ (reference sequence). The CDR3 protein is CASSPPGQGVMNTEAFF. CDR3 nucleotides: TGTGCCAGCAGCCCACCGGGCCAGGGGGTTATGAACACTGAAGCTTTCTTT.

The V gene is TRBV7-3, the J gene TRBJ2-3; no definite D call. The CDR3 totals 15 residues. Germline CDR1 SGHTA, CDR2 FQGTGA. Deletions cut 1 base from V and 0 bases from J, with 8 bases between. Written as DNA, the CDR3 is TGTGCCAGCAGCTTAATCCCGGGTAGCACAGATACGCAGTATTTT. Residues: CASSLIPGSTDTQYF.

The gene calls are TRBV28 and TRBJ2-1; 11 bases align to TRBD1. The CDR3 runs to 18 residues. Germline loops: CDR1 MDHEN, CDR2 SYDVKM. The junction had 8 bases not matched to a gene; V was cut back by 3 bases and J by 1 base. This CDR3 reads CASSFKRDRGVSYNEQFF. The CDR3, as DNA: TGTGCCAGCAGTTTCAAACGGGACAGGGGGGTATCCTACAATGAGCAGTTCTTC. The whole variable domain, filled in from reference TRBV28 and TRBJ2-1, reads DVKVTQSSRYLVKRTGEKVFLECVQDMDHENMFWYRQDPGLGLRLIYFSYDVKMKEKGDIPEGYSVSREKKERFSLILESASTNQTSMYLCASSFKRDRGVSYNEQFFGPGTRLTVL.

CDR3 protein: CASSRSRDTQYF. In DNA, the CDR3 is TGTGCCAGCAGTAGGAGCCGGGACACGCAGTACTTC. The chain links TRBV6-5 to TRBJ2-7; possible D gene TRBD1, 6 bases. The CDR3 has 12 residues. The V gene lost 5 bases and the J gene lost 9 bases, with 14 bases spanning the gap. The germline V gene has CDR1 MNHEY and CDR2 SVGAGI.

This clone was counted only a few times. The chain couples TRBV10-1 to TRBJ2-1, with 13 bases fitting TRBD2. The CDR3 runs 15 residues. Germline V gene lookup returns CDR1 WNHNN and CDR2 SYGVQD (reference sequence). J lost 8 bases, V lost 3 bases, and 4 bases had no gene match. CDR3 in amino acids: CASSELGLAGDEQFF. The CDR3 nucleotides read TGCGCCAGCAGTGAACTCGGACTAGCGGGAGATGAGCAGTTCTTC.

This clone has just one count. V gene TRBV2 combines with J gene TRBJ2-5, with 13 positions matching TRBD2. V shed 1 base, J shed 4 bases, and the junction held 6 bases outside the gene matches. This CDR3 has 17 residues. Germline CDR1 SNHLY, CDR2 FYNNEI. DNA of the CDR3: TGTGCCAGCAGTGAAGGTCTGGGACTAGCGGGAACAGAGACCCAGTACTTC. Translation: CASSEGLGLAGTETQYF.

Regarding this clone: At one boundary the junction diverges from the germline segment, which might be a read error. This chain uses TRBV27 with TRBJ1-6; D is perhaps TRBD1 (6 bases). The CDR3 runs 14 residues. CDR1 and CDR2 from the germline V gene are MNHEY and SMNVEV (reference sequence). The CDR3 loop reads CASTTRGWNSPLHF. DNA for the CDR3: TGTGCCAGCACTACCAGGGGATGGAATTCCCCCCTCCACTTT.

This clone was picked up one time. V usage is TRBV29-1 and J usage is TRBJ1-1; 8 bases are a match to TRBD1. V gave up 5 bases and J gave up 1 base; unmatched junction bases: 3. The germline gives CDR1 SQVTM, CDR2 ANQGSEA. The CDR3 is 13 residues long. In DNA form, the CDR3 reads TGCAGCGTTAAGGACAGGGCGAACACTGAAGCTTTCTTT. This encodes CSVKDRANTEAFF.

This clone was seen just once. The J gene is TRBJ1-1, the V gene TRBV7-9; 8 bases map to TRBD1. CDR3 length: 16 amino acids. Germline CDR1 and CDR2: SEHNR and FQNEAQ (reference sequence). The ends lost 2 bases at V and 1 base at J; junction bases unmatched: 6. CDR3 loop: CASSLPVTGGNTEAFF. CDR3 nucleotide sequence: TGTGCCAGCAGCTTACCCGTCACAGGGGGGAACACTGAAGCTTTCTTT.

The rearrangement links TRBV5-4 to TRBJ1-4; D may be TRBD1 (6 bases). This CDR3 comprises 15 residues. Trimming pared 3 bases from V and 4 bases from J, leaving 13 bases between. The germline V gene has CDR1 SGHNT and CDR2 YYREEE (reference sequence). The CDR3, as DNA: TGTGCCAGCAGCTCTGGACAGACGATTAATGAAAAACTGTTTTTT. It codes for CASSSGQTINEKLFF.

J is TRBJ2-6 and V is TRBV4-1; D is possibly TRBD1 (5 bases). Per the germline V gene, CDR1 is MGHRA and CDR2 is YSYEKL. This CDR3 has 17 residues. Trimming cost V 1 base and J 0 bases, with 10 bases left between them. The CDR3 DNA follows: TGCGCCAGCAGCCAAGTAAGACAGTCCTCTGGGGCCAACGTCCTGACTTTC. It specifies CASSQVRQSSGANVLTF.

The chain is built from TRBV18 and TRBJ1-1; no clear D. There are 12 residues in the CDR3. Trimming stripped 5 bases from V and 7 bases from J, with 11 bases between. The germline CDR1 and CDR2 sequences are KGHSH and LQKENI. CDR3 DNA sequence: TGTGCCAGCTCAGCGCAGGAACATGAAGCTTTCTTT. Its translation: CASSAQEHEAFF.

V is TRBV14 and J is TRBJ1-1; TRBD1 agrees at 8 bases. The J segment lost 0 bases and the V segment lost 3 bases, leaving 3 bases of the junction unmatched. CDR1 and CDR2 (germline): SGHDN, FVKESK. The CDR3 runs 15 residues. CDR3 region: CASSHRDRLNTEAFF. The CDR3 bases are TGTGCCAGCAGCCACCGGGACAGGTTGAACACTGAAGCTTTCTTT.

Concerning this clone itself: One end of the junction does not line up with germline, which may come from a read error. The V gene is TRBV30, the J gene TRBJ2-7, with TRBD2 matching over 8 bases. From germline, CDR1 is GTSNPN and CDR2 SVGIG (reference sequence). This CDR3 contains 14 residues. CDR3: CAWSAGAGVNEQSF. CDR3 sequence (DNA): TGTGCCTGGAGTGCGGGAGCGGGGGTAAACGAGCAGTCCTTC.

This clone was detected a few times. This chain uses TRBV2 with TRBJ2-1; a weak D match, TRBD2 (6 bases). Between the trimmed V and J ends, which lost 3 bases and 3 bases, there was a span of 12 bases. Germline V CDR1 and CDR2: SNHLY, FYNNEI. There are 15 residues in the CDR3. The CDR3 DNA reads TGTGCCAGCAGTGAGTACGGGAGCGGCTACAATGAGCAGTTCTTC. This sequence encodes CASSEYGSGYNEQFF.